This TCR beta chain was obtained from a study of T cell responses to AZD1222 COVID-19 vaccine. The method was immunoSEQ multiplex PCR; TCRdb's version includes in-frame clones alone and lacks a portion of them. The sample has 90,000 to 130,000 clones, about nine tenths seen once. Germline values: CDR1 MGHRA, CDR2 YSYEKL. CDR3 length equals 16 residues. The V gene lost 1 base and the J gene lost 5 bases, with 17 bases spanning the gap. In the case of this clone: Its target is unknown.

General study results and limits: Spike-specific TCR breadth and depth both grew after two AZD1222 doses.

The TCR sequence derives from an adult who received the AZD1222 COVID-19 vaccine. The chain uses TRBV4-1 and TRBJ1-1; D perhaps matches TRBD1 (6 bases). This material consisted of peripheral blood, taken 28 days after the second AZD1222 dose. CDR3 region: CASSQVRYRERTEAFF. The CDR3 nucleotides read TGCGCCAGCAGCCAAGTGAGATACAGGGAGAGGACTGAAGCTTTCTTT.